This T cell receptor beta chain is from a study of T cells in Graves' hyperthyroidism and ophthalmopathy. Trimming pared 0 bases from V and 4 bases from J, leaving 19 bases between. The CDR3 is made up of 17 amino acids. Germline V lookup: CDR1 SGHTS, CDR2 YDEGEE. This clonotype was seen a few times. RNA transcripts served as the template for amplifying TCR beta CDR3 regions. HTBI primers drove first-round RT-PCR of the TCR CDR3. TCRdb recomputed calls from the multiplex PCR reads with MiXCR, one row per CDR3 protein. Altogether almost 500,000 distinct CDR3 sequences are present, 22% being singletons, with the ten largest covering around 50%.

This sequence was found in a woman in her 70s with Graves' ophthalmopathy. The sequenced material came from blood. The chain is built from TRBV5-8 and TRBJ2-5; the D gene could be TRBD1 or TRBD2 (7 bases each). In nucleotides, the CDR3 is TGTGCCAGCAGCTTGGTCCCCGCGACAGGGAGGGGAGAGACCCAGTACTTC. Translated: CASSLVPATGRGETQYF. Based on the CDR3 plus reference TRBV5-8 and TRBJ2-5, the full variable domain is EAGVTQSPTHLIKTRGQQATLRCSPISGHTSVYWYQQALGLGLQFLLWYDEGEERNRGNFPPRFSGRQFPNYSSELNVNALELEDSALYLCASSLVPATGRGETQYFGPGTRLLVL.